These 17 T cell receptor beta chains were all obtained from the same sample, sequenced in a study of CD8+CD57+ T cells in acquired aplastic anemia. Genomic DNA was employed as the template in profiling TCR beta VDJ and CDR3. Using its own MiXCR run on the reads, TCRdb lists one record per CDR3 protein. The sample holds 120,000 or so distinct CDR3 sequences, 30% to 45% seen once. CD8+CD57+ cell expansion had been shown by flow cytometry in patients chosen for sequencing. Source material: sorted CD4+, CD8+, or CD8+CD57+ T cells (not recorded which) from PBMCs. The source of these receptors is a human donor with aplastic anemia.

This clonotype was seen ten or more times. The chain uses TRBV12-3 or TRBV12-4 and TRBJ2-3; 9 bases are shared with TRBD2. J lost 5 bases, V lost 3 bases, and 6 bases had no gene match. The CDR3 has 15 residues. CDR3 coding DNA: TGTGCCAGCAGTTTTGTAGGCGGGGGGGAAGATACGCAGTATTTT. It yields the protein CASSFVGGGEDTQYF.

This clonotype was detected a few times. The V gene is TRBV27, the J gene TRBJ2-7, with TRBD1 identical over 7 bases. Trimming cost V 7 bases and J 1 base; bases outside gene matches: 7. This CDR3 is 14 amino acids long. Looked up from germline, CDR1 is MNHEY and CDR2 is SMNVEV (reference sequence). This CDR3 is CASKIGGGSYEQYF. The CDR3 DNA reads as TGTGCCAGCAAAATAGGGGGCGGTTCCTACGAGCAGTACTTC.

This clonotype has only a few counts. The chain has TRBV6-5 and TRBJ1-1, with a weak D call TRBD1 (6 bases). The CDR3 contains 13 residues. From germline, CDR1 is MNHEY and CDR2 SVGAGI. The V end was cut by 4 bases, the J end by 6 bases, with 12 bases between. The CDR3 protein is CASSSQQGSEAFF. The CDR3 DNA sequence: TGTGCCAGCAGTTCCCAACAGGGTTCTGAAGCTTTCTTT.

A word on this clonotype: A single base separates this from a much larger clone, so it may be a read error. The chain is built from TRBV5-1 and TRBJ2-3; maybe TRBD2 (7 bases). This CDR3 has 16 residues. Deletions cut 3 bases from V and 4 bases from J, with 18 bases between. Germline-derived CDR1 and CDR2 are SGHRS and YFSETQ. CDR3 nucleotide sequence: TGCGCCAGCAGCTCATTAGGGGGTACTAGCGCAGATACGCAGTATTTT. Its translation is CASSSLGGTSADTQYF.

This clonotype was recorded many times. CDR3 sequence: CASSIRQNYEQYV. The CDR3 DNA sequence: TGTGCCAGTAGTATACGGCAGAACTACGAGCAGTACGTC. The rearrangement uses TRBV19 and TRBJ2-7; no firm D call. Germline V lookup: CDR1 LNHDA, CDR2 SQIVND (reference sequence). CDR3 length: 13 residues. Trimming shortened V by 2 bases and J by 3 bases, and 8 bases separated the two germline ends.

This clonotype showed up many times. This chain joins TRBV6-5 and TRBJ1-5, with a tentative D call TRBD1 (6 bases). The V end was cut by 4 bases, the J end by 2 bases, with 15 bases between. CDR1 is MNHEY, CDR2 SVGAGI, per germline. This CDR3 region has 16 residues. The CDR3 nucleotides read TGTGCCAGCAGTTGGAACAGGGAGGGGGGCAATCAGCCCCAGCATTTT. This codes for CASSWNREGGNQPQHF.

This clonotype was observed a single time. DNA of the CDR3: TGTGCCAGCAGCCGCGGGGGCGTTACGTGGGATGGCTACACCTTC. Its translation is CASSRGGVTWDGYTF. The chain links TRBV7-2 to TRBJ1-2; tentatively, D is TRBD1 (6 bases). CDR1 and CDR2 (germline): SGHTA, FQGNSA. The CDR3 consists of 15 residues. V lost 5 bases and J 6 bases, leaving 19 bases between the germline ends.

Concerning this clonotype itself: Relative to the germline gene, one junction end is altered; a read error may explain this. The rearrangement joins TRBV10-1 to TRBJ1-2; 8 bases match TRBD1. The CDR3 has 13 residues. Germline V gives CDR1 WNHNN, CDR2 SYGVQD (reference sequence). The CDR3 DNA is TGCGCCAGCAGTGGCGGACAGGGCTATGGTTACACCTTC. Its translation: CASSGGQGYGYTF.

This clonotype was found many times. The CDR3 DNA is TGTGCCAGTAGTATAGCAGGGTACACTGAAGCTTTCTTT. This gives the protein CASSIAGYTEAFF. The V gene is TRBV19, the J gene TRBJ1-1, with D perhaps TRBD1 (5 bases). Trimming removed 1 base from V and 3 bases from J, with 6 bases in between. CDR3 length: 13 amino acids. Germline V gene data show CDR1 as LNHDA and CDR2 as SQIVND (reference sequence).

The chain links TRBV27 to TRBJ2-1; no definite D call. Trimming removed 2 bases from V and 0 bases from J, with 11 bases in between. The germline gives CDR1 MNHEY, CDR2 SMNVEV (reference sequence). This CDR3 comprises 16 residues. The CDR3 region is CASSLRVGFSYNEQFF. In DNA form, the CDR3 reads TGTGCCAGCAGTTTAAGGGTGGGTTTCTCCTACAATGAGCAGTTCTTC.

This clonotype was found many times. CDR3 nucleotide sequence: TGTGCCAGTAGTTTGACAGGGGGTAGATCCTATGGCTACACCTTC. Translation gives CASSLTGGRSYGYTF. The chain is built from TRBV2 and TRBJ1-2, with 9 bases that match TRBD1. Germline V gives CDR1 SNHLY, CDR2 FYNNEI. The CDR3 extends over 15 amino acids. V lost 9 bases, J lost 4 bases, and 12 bases stayed unmatched. Full variable domain (remainder filled in from reference TRBV2 and TRBJ1-2): EPEVTQTPSHQVTQMGQEVILRCVPISNHLYFYWYRQILGQKVEFLVSFYNNEISEKSEIFDDQFSVERPDGSNFTLKIRSTKLEDSAMYFCASSLTGGRSYGYTFGSGTRLTVV.

The V call is TRBV7-2, the J call TRBJ1-2; 7 positions match TRBD1. Germline assignment: CDR1 SGHTA and CDR2 FQGNSA. This CDR3 comprises 12 residues. J gave up 7 bases and V 7 bases, and 6 bases lay outside the gene matches. CDR3 in DNA: TGTGCCAGCACCTTCGAGGGGGCTGGCTACACCTTC. Residues: CASTFEGAGYTF.

This clonotype was recorded many times. The chain joins TRBV12-3 or TRBV12-4 to TRBJ1-2; D perhaps matches TRBD1 (6 bases). V lost 4 bases, J lost 8 bases, and 14 bases lay in between. CDR3 length: 13 amino acids. The CDR3 spells CASSSEFRGGYTF. In DNA form, the CDR3 reads TGTGCCAGCAGTTCCGAGTTTAGGGGGGGCTACACCTTC.

The CDR3 reads CASTSTGKPIMNTEAFF. The DNA of the CDR3 is TGTGCCAGCACCTCAACTGGGAAGCCCATCATGAACACTGAAGCTTTCTTT. The chain uses TRBV6-5 and TRBJ1-1; D uncertain. CDR3 length: 17 residues. Trimming left V 7 bases short and J 0 bases short, with 21 bases between. Per germline, CDR1 MNHEY and CDR2 SVGAGI.

This chain joins TRBV11-2 and TRBJ1-2; TRBD1 matches at 10 bases. CDR1 and CDR2 from the germline V gene are SGHAT and FQNNGV. This CDR3 contains 17 residues. J was trimmed by 2 bases and V by 5 bases; bases with no gene match: 11. DNA of the CDR3: TGTGCCAGCAGCCTGATAGACGGGACAGGGGTGAACTATGGCTACACCTTC. It yields the protein CASSLIDGTGVNYGYTF.

Regarding this clonotype: Being one base from a much bigger clone, this may be a read error. As the CDR3 is not closed by the conserved phenylalanine or tryptophan, this likely results from a read error. This chain connects TRBV20-1 to TRBJ1-1, with D possibly TRBD1 on 5 matching bases. V was clipped by 0 bases and J by 1 base, with 15 bases between them. Looked up from germline, CDR1 is DFQATT and CDR2 is SNEGSKA (reference sequence). This CDR3 is built from 16 residues. In DNA form, the CDR3 reads TGCAGTGCTAGAGATCTGACAGCGCCTCCGAACACTGAAGCTTTCCTT. Its protein product is CSARDLTAPPNTEAFL.

On this clonotype itself: An end of the junction differs from the germline gene, which may be a read error. The rearrangement links TRBV14 to TRBJ1-3, with D possibly being TRBD1 (6 bases). Germline-derived CDR1 and CDR2 are SGHDN and FVKESK. This CDR3 is built from 10 residues. The CDR3 reads CSRGGNTIYF. DNA for the CDR3: TGCTCAAGGGGGGGAAACACCATATATTTT.